This T cell receptor beta chain came from a study of blood T cell repertoires in COVID-19. Study summary: Spain, Italy and the United States supplied samples that represented acute and convalescent COVID-19. PBMCs, B-cell-depleted T cells, or T cells were the source of the cDNA or gDNA that made up the material.

This clone was seen just once. Seattle enrolled patients during active infection and tracked them longitudinally. Here immunoSEQ multiplex PCR was the method, and the copy in TCRdb shows in-frame clones only, minus some. The sample consists of approximately 250,000 clones, around 86% of them appearing once. Trimming left V 7 bases short and J 6 bases short, with 18 bases between. CDR1 is SNHLY, CDR2 FYNNEI, per germline. The CDR3 totals 14 residues. The chain recombines TRBV2 with TRBJ1-1, with D hard to call. Sequenced sample: peripheral blood. This sequence was found in a woman aged 55-70 years with COVID-19, enrolled during active disease. DNA of the CDR3: TGTGCCAGCACGCCTGCCGAGCGGTTCTCTGAAGCTTTCTTT. Its protein is CASTPAERFSEAFF.